The source of this T cell receptor (beta chain) is a study of cytomegalovirus exposure and HLA in healthy donors. The CDR3 sequence is 16 residues long. Germline-derived CDR1 and CDR2 are SGHNT and YYREEE (reference sequence). V was trimmed by 0 bases and J by 1 base, leaving 13 bases between them. The PCR was carried out with 60 Vbeta primers and 13 Jbeta primers. The data were produced by immunoSEQ multiplex PCR, yet TCRdb's version contains in-frame clones alone and is incomplete. The sample holds under 150,000 clones, 72% seen once. The TCR was taken from a man aged 50 to 59 in good health and CMV-seropositive. The source material was PBMCs. The chain is built from TRBV5-4 and TRBJ1-1; TRBD1 might be the D (5 bases). The CDR3 is CASSLAGRLKNTEAFF. CDR3 bases: TGTGCCAGCAGCTTGGCAGGGCGGTTGAAGAACACTGAAGCTTTCTTT.